This TCR beta chain was sequenced in a study of blood T cell repertoires in COVID-19. About the research overall: The United States, Italy and Spain supplied acute and convalescent COVID-19 samples. PBMCs, B-cell-depleted T cells, or T cells provided the cDNA or gDNA that made up the material.

J gave up 7 bases and V 4 bases, and 10 bases lay outside the gene matches. This CDR3 contains 15 residues. Germline V lookup: CDR1 LGHDT, CDR2 YNNKEL (reference sequence). Those enrolled in Seattle joined during active infection and were followed longitudinally afterward. Clones were sequenced by immunoSEQ multiplex PCR, and TCRdb holds only the in-frame ones, with some missing. The sample records approximately 300,000 clones, around 90% being singletons. Sequenced: peripheral blood. This receptor was obtained from a woman between 25 and 40 years old with COVID-19, enrolled during active disease. The rearrangement uses TRBV3-1 (or the pseudogene TRBV3-2) and TRBJ1-5; TRBD1 matches at 7 bases. CDR3 sequence: CASSLGDRVVQPQHF. For the CDR3, the DNA is TGTGCCAGCAGCCTGGGCGACAGGGTGGTCCAGCCCCAGCATTTT.